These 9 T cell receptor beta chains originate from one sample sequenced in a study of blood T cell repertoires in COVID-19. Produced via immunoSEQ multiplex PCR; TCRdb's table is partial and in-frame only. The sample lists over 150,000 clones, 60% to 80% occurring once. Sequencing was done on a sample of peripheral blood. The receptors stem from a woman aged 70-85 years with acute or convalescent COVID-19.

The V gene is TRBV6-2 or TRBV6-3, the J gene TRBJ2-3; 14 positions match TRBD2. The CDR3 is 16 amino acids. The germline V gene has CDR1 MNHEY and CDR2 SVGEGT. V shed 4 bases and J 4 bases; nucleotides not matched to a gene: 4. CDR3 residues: CASSSGLAGGADTQYF. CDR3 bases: TGTGCCAGCAGTTCCGGACTAGCGGGAGGTGCAGATACGCAGTATTTT.

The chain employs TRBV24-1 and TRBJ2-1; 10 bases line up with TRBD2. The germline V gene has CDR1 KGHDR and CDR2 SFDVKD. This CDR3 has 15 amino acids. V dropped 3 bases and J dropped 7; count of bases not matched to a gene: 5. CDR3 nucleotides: TGTGCCACCAGTGATAGCGGGAGGGCCGGGAATGAGCAGTTCTTC. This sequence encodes CATSDSGRAGNEQFF.

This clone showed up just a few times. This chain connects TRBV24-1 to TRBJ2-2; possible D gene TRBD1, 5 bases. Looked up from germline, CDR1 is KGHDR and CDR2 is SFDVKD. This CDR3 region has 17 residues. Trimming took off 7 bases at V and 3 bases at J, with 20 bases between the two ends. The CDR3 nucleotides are TGTGCCACCAGCCCCGGCCCCAGGGCCAGGTACACCGGGGAGCTGTTTTTT. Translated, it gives CATSPGPRARYTGELFF.

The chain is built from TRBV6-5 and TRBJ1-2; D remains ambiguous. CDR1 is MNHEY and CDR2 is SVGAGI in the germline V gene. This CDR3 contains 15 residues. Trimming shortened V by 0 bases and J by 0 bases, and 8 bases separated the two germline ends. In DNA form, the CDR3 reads TGTGCCAGCAGTTACTCGCAGGCAACTAACTATGGCTACACCTTC. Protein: CASSYSQATNYGYTF.

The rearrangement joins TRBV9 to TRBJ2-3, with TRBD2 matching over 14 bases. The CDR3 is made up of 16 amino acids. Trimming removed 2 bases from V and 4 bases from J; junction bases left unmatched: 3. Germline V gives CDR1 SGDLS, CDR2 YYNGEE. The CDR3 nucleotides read TGTGCCAGCAGCGTGGGGACTAGCGGGAGCTCAGATACGCAGTATTTT. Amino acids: CASSVGTSGSSDTQYF. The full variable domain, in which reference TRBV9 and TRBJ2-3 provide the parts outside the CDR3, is DSGVTQTPKHLITATGQRVTLRCSPRSGDLSVYWYQQSLDQGLQFLIQYYNGEERAKGNILERFSAQQFPDLHSELNLSSLELGDSALYFCASSVGTSGSSDTQYFGPGTRLTVL.

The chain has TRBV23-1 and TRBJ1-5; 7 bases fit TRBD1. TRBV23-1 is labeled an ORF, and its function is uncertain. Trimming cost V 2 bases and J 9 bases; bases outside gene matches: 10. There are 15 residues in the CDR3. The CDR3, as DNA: TGCGCCAGCAGTCAAAGCAGACAGGGTCGGGCGCCCCAGCATTTT. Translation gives CASSQSRQGRAPQHF.

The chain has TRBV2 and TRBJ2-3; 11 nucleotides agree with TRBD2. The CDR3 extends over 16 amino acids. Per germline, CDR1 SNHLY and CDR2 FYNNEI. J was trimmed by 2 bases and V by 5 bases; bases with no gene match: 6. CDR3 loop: CASSSGTSGATDTQYF. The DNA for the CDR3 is TGTGCCAGCAGTTCCGGGACTAGCGGAGCCACAGATACGCAGTATTTT.

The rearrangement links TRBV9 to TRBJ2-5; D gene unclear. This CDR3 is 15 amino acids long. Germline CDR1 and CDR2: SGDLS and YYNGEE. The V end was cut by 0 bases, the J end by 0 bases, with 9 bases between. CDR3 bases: TGTGCCAGCAGCGTAGGAGTCGCGAACCAAGAGACCCAGTACTTC. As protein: CASSVGVANQETQYF.

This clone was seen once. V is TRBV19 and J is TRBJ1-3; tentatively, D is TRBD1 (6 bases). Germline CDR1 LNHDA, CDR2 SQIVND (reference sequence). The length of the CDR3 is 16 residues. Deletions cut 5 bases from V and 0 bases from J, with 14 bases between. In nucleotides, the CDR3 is TGTGCCAGTAGTGCCCGACAGGCTTCCTCTGGAAACACCATATATTTT. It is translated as CASSARQASSGNTIYF.